This TCR beta chain came from a study of blood T cells in healthy people across ages (dated by TCRdb to about 2015). Background on the whole study: In model experiments, template switching captured about one uniquely barcoded TCR beta cDNA molecule for every two T cells. Two additional independent replicas of 1 million unique cDNA reads from the same blood draw were analyzed for two donors (one aged 18 to 29 and one aged 80 or older). To avoid experimental bias, donors of different ages were randomly spread across the sequencing lanes. To track age-related changes in TCR beta repertoire diversity, the study relied on deep sequencing normalized with unique cDNA molecular identifiers. The donors were divided into four age groups: young (average approximately 17 years), middle-aged (approximately 42), aged (about 61) and long-lived (82).

This clonotype was counted a few times. Its antigen remains unidentified. One base away there is no much larger clone; base qualities are not given. The library came from 5' RACE. TCRdb names Illumina HiSeq 2500 as the instrument used. A second PCR of 7 to 11 cycles was performed with a sample-barcoded 5' primer and a J-beta primer mix. A unique molecular identifier was introduced onto each TCR beta cDNA molecule by a template-switch 5' adaptor carrying 12 random nucleotides. Each sample yielded at least 2.5 million CDR3-containing paired-end reads. First-strand cDNA was synthesized from all RNA with the Mint cDNA synthesis kit, primed by a TRBC-specific oligonucleotide. Following uracil-DNA glycosylase treatment, a first 18-cycle PCR with universal primers M1SS and BC2_uni_R was performed on all cDNA. The authors' analysis ran thus. Normalization of each sample was performed by random selection of 1 million high-quality reads, each carrying a distinct molecular identifier. Instead of being binned into consensus sequences, reads with shared molecular identifiers were discarded. CDR3 identification, clonotype clustering and error correction used MiTCR with a Q25 quality threshold and the strictest error-elimination algorithm. A nonparametric unseen species model using Euler transformation provided a lower-bound estimate of total TCR beta diversity. TCRdb itself trimmed the public reads at Q25 with fastp, ran MiXCR and retained productive beta chains. Each entry is one CDR3 protein sequence, shown with its most common DNA and genes. The V and J calls reflect TCRdb's pipeline rather than the authors' work. The table for this sample lists about 1.7 million distinct CDR3 sequences; 28% of them were counted only once. Jointly, the top ten make up less than 9.5% of the sample.

The donors were roughly 40 Caucasian individuals from Russia, aged roughly 6 to 90 years, who were systemically healthy. Each donor gave 8 to 10 milliliters of peripheral blood, drawn into EDTA-treated Vacutainer tubes. Ficoll-Paque density-gradient centrifugation was used to isolate PBMCs, with at least 6 million per sample. Trizol reagent was used to extract total RNA from PBMCs, with at least 5.5 micrograms per sample. Naive CD45RAhigh/CD27high T cell percentages were measured by flow cytometry on a PBMC aliquot from every donor. Points the paper makes about the study in general: As age increased, observed TCR beta diversity per million T cells dropped in a roughly linear way, and a significant reduction was already evident by age about 40. Conclusive comparison of naive and antigen-experienced compartments was prevented by the profiling of bulk unsorted PBMCs. Because donor CMV infection status was unknown, age-related changes in expanded clonotypes were potentially confounded. Estimates of total diversity based on one million sequenced T cells were regarded as lower bounds and as underestimates. There was a strong correlation between observed TCR beta diversity and the percentage of naive T cells measured by flow cytometry. Compared with the aged group, the long-lived group had more naive CD4+ T cells, fewer expanded clones and increased TCR diversity, a pattern suggesting age selection.

Relative to germline, V is 1 base shorter and J is 5 bases shorter, with 10 bases between their ends. Including cysteine and phenylalanine, the CDR3 has 14 amino acids. Only CDR3 DNA remains: 42 bases, in frame from the first base. CDR1 and CDR2 were assigned from the germline V gene (reference sequence) as LNHNV and YYDKDF. The sequencing input was blood. Recombination linked TRBV15 to TRBJ2-3; a tentative D match to TRBD1 spans 6 bases. This TCR derives from a young woman in good health. The nucleotide sequence reads as follows: TGTGCCACCAGCAGAGGCCAGGGGTTAGATACGCAGTATTTT. It codes for CATSRGQGLDTQYF.